The 16 T cell receptor beta chains given below trace back to one sample, sequenced in a study of cytomegalovirus exposure and HLA in healthy donors. The table came from immunoSEQ multiplex PCR; TCRdb's copy has only in-frame clones and leaves some out. This repertoire shows some 200,000 clones, approximately 89% found once; its top ten account for less than 9.5%. The sequenced sample was PBMCs. The receptors come from a man younger than 40 in good health and CMV-seropositive.

The V gene is TRBV4-1, the J gene TRBJ2-7, with 11 bases that match TRBD2. CDR3 length: 18 residues. Germline CDR1 and CDR2: MGHRA and YSYEKL. V shed 0 bases and J 3 bases; nucleotides not matched to a gene: 10. DNA for the CDR3: TGCGCCAGCAGCCAAGAGGATAGCGGGAGGGTCCGCAGCTACGAGCAGTACTTC. Translated: CASSQEDSGRVRSYEQYF.

The genes are TRBV4-2 and TRBJ2-5, with a weak D call TRBD1 (6 bases). Germline V CDR1 and CDR2: LGHNA, YNFKEQ. Trimming stripped 3 bases from V and 0 bases from J, with 20 bases between. The CDR3 is 18 amino acids. CDR3: CASSHGPARGTYQETQYF. The CDR3 region has the DNA TGTGCCAGCAGCCACGGCCCCGCGAGGGGGACGTACCAAGAGACCCAGTACTTC.

The J gene is TRBJ2-3, the V gene TRBV5-1; 8 nucleotides line up with TRBD1. From germline, CDR1 is SGHRS and CDR2 YFSETQ. V shed 3 bases, J shed 3 bases, and the junction held 6 bases outside the gene matches. The CDR3 is 15 amino acids. For the CDR3, the DNA is TGCGCCAGCAGCTATACAGGGGGTAGGACAGATACGCAGTATTTT. Translated, it gives CASSYTGGRTDTQYF.

The genes are TRBV27 and TRBJ1-2, with unresolved D. The CDR3 is made up of 16 amino acids. Germline V gene lookup returns CDR1 MNHEY and CDR2 SMNVEV (reference sequence). Trimming took 4 bases from V and 0 from J, leaving 15 bases between them. The CDR3 spells CASSSQGYLTNYGYTF. CDR3 DNA: TGTGCCAGCAGTTCTCAAGGGTATTTAACTAACTATGGCTACACCTTC.

The V call is TRBV5-1, the J call TRBJ2-7, with D maybe TRBD1 (5 bases). Trimming left V 4 bases short and J 6 bases short, with 11 bases between. The CDR3 is 12 amino acids. Per the germline V gene, CDR1 is SGHRS and CDR2 is YFSETQ. CDR3 residues: CASSQGGGEQYF. The DNA for the CDR3 is TGCGCCAGCAGCCAGGGCGGCGGCGAGCAGTACTTC.

The chain carries TRBV6-6 and TRBJ2-3, with 12 bases lining up with TRBD2. J lost 4 bases, V lost 5 bases, and 4 bases had no gene match. CDR3 length equals 15 residues. Germline CDR1 MNHNY, CDR2 SVGAGI (reference sequence). The CDR3: CASSPSGRGADTQYF. The DNA of the CDR3 is TGTGCCAGCAGTCCTAGCGGGAGGGGGGCAGATACGCAGTATTTT.

This sequence joins TRBV5-1 and TRBJ2-1; 7 positions agree with TRBD2. Trimming at V came to 6 bases and at J to 6 bases, leaving 9 bases not matched to a gene. The CDR3 contains 14 residues. Looked up from germline, CDR1 is SGHRS and CDR2 is YFSETQ. The CDR3 protein is CASNGGSLFNEQFF. As DNA, the CDR3 is TGCGCCAGCAACGGCGGGAGTCTCTTCAATGAGCAGTTCTTC.

This clone was observed a single time. The chain links TRBV7-2 to TRBJ2-3; the D gene could be TRBD1 or TRBD2 (5 bases each). The germline CDR1 and CDR2 sequences are SGHTA and FQGNSA. Trimming cost V 2 bases and J 8 bases, with 11 bases left between them. This CDR3 spans 13 amino acids. In DNA form, the CDR3 reads TGTGCCAGCAGCTTAAGACCCGGGACTACGCAGTATTTT. This gives the protein CASSLRPGTTQYF.

This clone was counted between two and nine times. This rearrangement joins TRBV5-1 to TRBJ2-7; the match to TRBD2 covers 7 bases. Looked up from germline, CDR1 is SGHRS and CDR2 is YFSETQ. The CDR3 spans 17 residues. The junction had 12 bases not matched to a gene; V was cut back by 3 bases and J by 0 bases. CDR3 loop: CASSSGGRSLFSYEQYF. CDR3 DNA sequence: TGCGCCAGCAGCTCGGGAGGAAGATCTTTGTTCTCCTACGAGCAGTACTTC. The variable domain in full, with the rest retrieved from reference TRBV5-1 and TRBJ2-7, is KAGVTQTPRYLIKTRGQQVTLSCSPISGHRSVSWYQQTPGQGLQFLFEYFSETQRNKGNFPGRFSGRQFSNSRSEMNVSTLELGDSALYLCASSSGGRSLFSYEQYFGPGTRLTVT.

This rearrangement joins TRBV4-3 to TRBJ2-7; 10 bases map to TRBD2. The CDR3 consists of 13 residues. CDR1 LGHNA and CDR2 YSLEER come from the germline V gene. The ends lost 3 bases at V and 5 bases at J; junction bases unmatched: 1. CDR3 in amino acids: CASSHGTSDEQYF. CDR3 coding DNA: TGCGCCAGCAGCCACGGGACTAGCGACGAGCAGTACTTC.

The chain has TRBV13 and TRBJ2-2, with D unclear. CDR1 is PRHDT and CDR2 is FYEKMQ in the germline V gene (reference sequence). The CDR3 extends over 12 amino acids. V lost 4 bases and J lost 6, with 6 bases in between. The CDR3, as DNA: TGTGCCAGCAGCTCCCGGGCCGGGGAGCTGTTTTTT. The encoded protein is CASSSRAGELFF.

This sequence joins TRBV9 and TRBJ1-5, with D perhaps matching TRBD1 (6 bases). Looked up from germline, CDR1 is SGDLS and CDR2 is YYNGEE. This CDR3 spans 14 amino acids. The V gene lost 0 bases and the J gene lost 8 bases, with 12 bases spanning the gap. The CDR3: CASSVEGGGEPQHF. Here the CDR3 DNA reads TGTGCCAGCAGCGTAGAAGGGGGTGGGGAGCCCCAGCATTTT. Supplemented by reference TRBV9 and TRBJ1-5, the full variable domain reads DSGVTQTPKHLITATGQRVTLRCSPRSGDLSVYWYQQSLDQGLQFLIQYYNGEERAKGNILERFSAQQFPDLHSELNLSSLELGDSALYFCASSVEGGGEPQHFGDGTRLSIL.

The CDR3 DNA is TGTGCCAGCAGCTTGGACAGGGTGTATGGCTACACCTTC. It codes for CASSLDRVYGYTF. The J gene is TRBJ1-2, the V gene TRBV5-4, with D tentatively TRBD1 (6 bases). Germline V lookup: CDR1 SGHNT, CDR2 YYREEE (reference sequence). Trimming stripped 0 bases from V and 5 bases from J, with 8 bases between. The CDR3 totals 13 residues. Full variable domain (remainder filled in from reference TRBV5-4 and TRBJ1-2): ETGVTQSPTHLIKTRGQQVTLRCSSQSGHNTVSWYQQALGQGPQFIFQYYREEENGRGNFPPRFSGLQFPNYSSELNVNALELDDSALYLCASSLDRVYGYTFGSGTRLTVV.

This clone was seen a few times. The chain employs TRBV6-1 and TRBJ2-3; D not resolved. Germline values: CDR1 MNHNS, CDR2 SASEGT. The V end was cut by 4 bases, the J end by 6 bases, with 8 bases between. The CDR3 spans 12 residues. The CDR3 here is CASSGTLDTQYF. CDR3 nucleotides: TGTGCCAGCAGTGGGACCCTGGATACGCAGTATTTT.

The chain couples TRBV27 to TRBJ2-7; the D is unclear. The CDR3 contains 13 residues. Germline assignment: CDR1 MNHEY and CDR2 SMNVEV (reference sequence). The V gene lost 3 bases and the J gene lost 3 bases, with 9 bases spanning the gap. The CDR3 DNA reads TGTGCCAGCAGTTTGACCGGTTACTACGAGCAGTACTTC. Translating it yields CASSLTGYYEQYF.

The V call is TRBV11-3, the J call TRBJ2-2; 10 positions match TRBD1. The length of the CDR3 is 15 residues. Trimming at V came to 5 bases and at J to 7 bases, leaving 7 bases not matched to a gene. The germline CDR1 and CDR2 sequences are SGHNT and YENEEA. CDR3 amino acids: CASSPDRGRGGELFF. The DNA for the CDR3 is TGTGCCAGCAGCCCAGACAGGGGGCGCGGCGGGGAGCTGTTTTTT.